This T cell receptor (beta chain) was captured by sequencing in a study of T cell repertoires and HLA-DP antigens. Study-level background: In vitro CD4+ alloreactivity was against HeLa-presented HLA-DP.

Sequencing used immunoSEQ multiplex PCR; TCRdb keeps in-frame clones, though not all of them. In the table there are approximately 110,000 clones, about 92% of which are singletons. CD4+ T cells, purified by negative selection, averaged approximately 98% purity. About this clone: As yet, its antigen is unknown.

Study-level findings and limits: Naive and memory CD4+ cells were analysed together, not apart.

Sequencing was carried out using CD4+ T cells from PBMCs. The receptor was derived from a woman younger than 35 in good health and CMV-seronegative.

CDR3 nucleotides: TGTGCCACCCTTCAGCCTGGAGGGGCAGATACGCAGTATTTT. Amino acid sequence: CATLQPGGADTQYF. The chain uses TRBV10-3 and TRBJ2-3; D is possibly TRBD2 (6 bases). Germline values: CDR1 ENHRY, CDR2 SYGVKD. V was pared by 10 bases and J by 4 bases, with 18 bases between. The CDR3 spans 14 residues.